This TCR beta chain was recorded in a study of blood T cell repertoires in COVID-19. Germline V CDR1 and CDR2: MNHEY, SVGAGI. V was shortened by 4 bases and J by 11 bases, with 23 bases between the two germline ends. The CDR3 length is 15 residues. Data came from immunoSEQ multiplex PCR; TCRdb stores just in-frame clones and leaves some out. The data hold approximately 270,000 clones, with roughly 90% observed a single time. The origin of this receptor is a man aged 25 to 40 with acute or convalescent COVID-19. The chain uses TRBV6-5 and TRBJ1-1, with D perhaps matching TRBD1 (5 bases). The sequencing input was peripheral blood. The CDR3, as DNA: TGTGCCAGCAGTTCCACCGGACAATTCCCGAAGTGGGCTTTCTTT. Translation gives CASSSTGQFPKWAFF.